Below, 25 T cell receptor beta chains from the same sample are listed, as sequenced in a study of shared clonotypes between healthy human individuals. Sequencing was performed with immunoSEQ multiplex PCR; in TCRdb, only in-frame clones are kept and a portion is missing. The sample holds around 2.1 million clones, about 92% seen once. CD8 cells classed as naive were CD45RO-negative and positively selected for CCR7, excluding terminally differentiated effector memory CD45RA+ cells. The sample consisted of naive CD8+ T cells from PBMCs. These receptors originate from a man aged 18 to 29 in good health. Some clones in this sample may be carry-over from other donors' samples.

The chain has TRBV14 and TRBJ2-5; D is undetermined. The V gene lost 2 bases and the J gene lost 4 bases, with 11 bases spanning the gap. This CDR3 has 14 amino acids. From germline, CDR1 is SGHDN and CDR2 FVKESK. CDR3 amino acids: CASSQKQARETQYF. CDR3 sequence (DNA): TGTGCCAGCAGCCAAAAGCAGGCGCGAGAGACCCAGTACTTC.

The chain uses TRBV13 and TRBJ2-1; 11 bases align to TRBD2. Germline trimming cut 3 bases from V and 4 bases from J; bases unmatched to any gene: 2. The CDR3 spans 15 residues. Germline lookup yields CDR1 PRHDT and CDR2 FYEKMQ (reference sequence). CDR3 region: CASSFGTSGYNEQFF. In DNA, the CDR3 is TGTGCCAGCAGCTTCGGGACTAGCGGTTACAATGAGCAGTTCTTC.

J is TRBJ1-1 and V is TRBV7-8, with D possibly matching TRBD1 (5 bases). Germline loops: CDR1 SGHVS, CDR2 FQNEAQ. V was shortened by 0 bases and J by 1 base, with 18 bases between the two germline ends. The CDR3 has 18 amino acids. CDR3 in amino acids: CASSLAVLERQGNTEAFF. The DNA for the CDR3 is TGTGCCAGCAGCTTAGCGGTATTGGAACGGCAGGGGAACACTGAAGCTTTCTTT. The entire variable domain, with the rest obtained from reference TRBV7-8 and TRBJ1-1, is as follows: GAGVSQSPRYKVAKRGQDVALRCDPISGHVSLFWYQQALGQGPEFLTYFQNEAQLDKSGLPSDRFFAERPEGSVSTLKIQRTQQEDSAVYLCASSLAVLERQGNTEAFFGQGTRLTVV.

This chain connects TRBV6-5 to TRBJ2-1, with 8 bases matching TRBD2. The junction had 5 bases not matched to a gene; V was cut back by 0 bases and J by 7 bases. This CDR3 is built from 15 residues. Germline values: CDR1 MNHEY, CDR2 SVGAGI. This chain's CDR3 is CASSYSAGGVNEQFF. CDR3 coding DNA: TGTGCCAGCAGTTACTCAGCCGGGGGGGTAAATGAGCAGTTCTTC.

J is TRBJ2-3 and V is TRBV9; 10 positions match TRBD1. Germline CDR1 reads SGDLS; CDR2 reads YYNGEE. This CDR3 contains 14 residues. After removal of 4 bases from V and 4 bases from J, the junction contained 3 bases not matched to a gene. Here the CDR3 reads CASSPGQGPDTQYF. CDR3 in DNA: TGTGCCAGCAGCCCGGGACAGGGGCCAGATACGCAGTATTTT.

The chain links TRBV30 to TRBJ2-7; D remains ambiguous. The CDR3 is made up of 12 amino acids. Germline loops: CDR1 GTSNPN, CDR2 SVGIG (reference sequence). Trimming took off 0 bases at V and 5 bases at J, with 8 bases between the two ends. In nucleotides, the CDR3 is TGTGCCTGGAGTGTAATTCCGGACGAGCAGTACTTC. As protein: CAWSVIPDEQYF.

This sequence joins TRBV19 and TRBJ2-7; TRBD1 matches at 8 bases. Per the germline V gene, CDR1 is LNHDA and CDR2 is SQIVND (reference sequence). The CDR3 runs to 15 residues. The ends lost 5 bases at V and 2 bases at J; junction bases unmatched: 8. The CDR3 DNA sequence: TGTGCCAGTAGTCCCGGGCAGGGGGCGACCTACGAGCAGTACTTC. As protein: CASSPGQGATYEQYF.

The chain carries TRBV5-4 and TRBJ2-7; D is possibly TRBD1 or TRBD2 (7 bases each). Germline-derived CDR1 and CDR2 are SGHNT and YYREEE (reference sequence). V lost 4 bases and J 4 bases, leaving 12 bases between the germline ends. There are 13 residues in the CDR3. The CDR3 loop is CASSGRDSYEQYF. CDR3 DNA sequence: TGTGCCAGCAGCGGGAGGGACAGTTACGAGCAGTACTTC.

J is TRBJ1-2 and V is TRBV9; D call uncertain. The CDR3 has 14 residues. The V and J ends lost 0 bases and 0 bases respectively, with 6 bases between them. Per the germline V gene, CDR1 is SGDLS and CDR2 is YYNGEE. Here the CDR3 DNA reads TGTGCCAGCAGCGTAGGGTGGGCTAACTATGGCTACACCTTC. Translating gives CASSVGWANYGYTF.

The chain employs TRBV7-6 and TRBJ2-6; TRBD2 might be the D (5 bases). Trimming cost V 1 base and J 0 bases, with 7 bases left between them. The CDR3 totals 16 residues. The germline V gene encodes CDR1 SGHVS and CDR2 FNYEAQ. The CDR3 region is CASSLGRPSGANVLTF. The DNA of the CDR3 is TGTGCCAGCAGCTTAGGGAGGCCCTCTGGGGCCAACGTCCTGACTTTC.

This chain's CDR3 is CASLRDTPNTEAFF. As DNA, the CDR3 is TGTGCCAGCCTCCGGGATACCCCAAACACTGAAGCTTTCTTT. V gene TRBV19 combines with J gene TRBJ1-1; D is uncertain. Germline V CDR1 and CDR2: LNHDA, SQIVND (reference sequence). The CDR3 has 14 residues. V was pared by 9 bases and J by 2 bases, with 16 bases between.

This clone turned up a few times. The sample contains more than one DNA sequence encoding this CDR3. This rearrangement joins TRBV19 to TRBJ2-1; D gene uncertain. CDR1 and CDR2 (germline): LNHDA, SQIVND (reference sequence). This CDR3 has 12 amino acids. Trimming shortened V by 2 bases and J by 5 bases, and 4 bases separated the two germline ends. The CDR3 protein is CASSIWDNEQFF. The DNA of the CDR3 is TGTGCCAGTAGTATATGGGACAATGAGCAGTTCTTC.

CDR3 sequence (DNA): TGTGCCAGCAGCCCCAGGACTAGCGGGAGAGGGTCGAGCACCGGGGAGCTGTTTTTT. Amino acids: CASSPRTSGRGSSTGELFF. The chain recombines TRBV9 with TRBJ2-2; TRBD2 agrees at 13 bases. The V gene's germline CDR1 is SGDLS and CDR2 YYNGEE. The CDR3 consists of 19 residues. V lost 4 bases, J lost 4 bases, and 13 bases stayed unmatched.

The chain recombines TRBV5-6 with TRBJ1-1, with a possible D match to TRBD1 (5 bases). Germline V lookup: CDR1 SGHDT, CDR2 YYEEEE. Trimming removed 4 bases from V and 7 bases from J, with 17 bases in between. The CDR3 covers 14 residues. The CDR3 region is CASSRDGAALEAFF. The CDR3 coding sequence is TGTGCCAGCAGCCGTGATGGGGCAGCACTTGAAGCTTTCTTT.

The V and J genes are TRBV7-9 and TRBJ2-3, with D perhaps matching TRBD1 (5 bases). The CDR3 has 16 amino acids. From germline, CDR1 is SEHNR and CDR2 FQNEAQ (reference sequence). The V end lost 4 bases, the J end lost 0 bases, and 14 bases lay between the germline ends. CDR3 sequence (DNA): TGTGCCAGCAGCTCAGACCAGGGTTCTAGCACAGATACGCAGTATTTT. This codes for CASSSDQGSSTDTQYF.

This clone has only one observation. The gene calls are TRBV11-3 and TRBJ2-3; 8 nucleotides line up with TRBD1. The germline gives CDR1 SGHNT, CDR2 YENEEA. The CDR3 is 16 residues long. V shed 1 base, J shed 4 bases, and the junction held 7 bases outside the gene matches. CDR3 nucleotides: TGTGCCAGCAGCTTAGCAGGGGGCGTGAATCCAGATACGCAGTATTTT. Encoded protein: CASSLAGGVNPDTQYF.

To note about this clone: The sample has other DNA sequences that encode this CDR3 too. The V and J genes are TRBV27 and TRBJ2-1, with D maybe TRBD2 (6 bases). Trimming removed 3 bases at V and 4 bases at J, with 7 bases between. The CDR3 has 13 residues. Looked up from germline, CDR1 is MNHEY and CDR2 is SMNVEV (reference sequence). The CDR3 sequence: CASSLGLYNEQFF. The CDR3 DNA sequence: TGTGCCAGCAGTTTGGGACTGTACAATGAGCAGTTCTTC.

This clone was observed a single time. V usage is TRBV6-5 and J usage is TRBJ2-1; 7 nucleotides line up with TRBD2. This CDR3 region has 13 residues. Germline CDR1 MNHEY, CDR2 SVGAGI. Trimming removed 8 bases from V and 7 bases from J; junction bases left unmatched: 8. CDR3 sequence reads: CASLKGEGNEQFF. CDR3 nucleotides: TGTGCCAGCCTAAAAGGGGAGGGAAATGAGCAGTTCTTC.

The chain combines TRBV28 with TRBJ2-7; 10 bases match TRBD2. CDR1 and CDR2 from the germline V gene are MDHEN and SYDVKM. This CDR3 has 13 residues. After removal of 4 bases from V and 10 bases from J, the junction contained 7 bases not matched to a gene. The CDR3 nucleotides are TGTGCCAGCAGTTACCTAGCGGGAGCTCATCAGTACTTC. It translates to CASSYLAGAHQYF.

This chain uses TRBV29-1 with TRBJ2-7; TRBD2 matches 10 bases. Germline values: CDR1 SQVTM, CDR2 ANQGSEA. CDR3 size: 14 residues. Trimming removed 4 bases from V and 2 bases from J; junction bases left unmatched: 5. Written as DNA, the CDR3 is TGCAGCGTTGCCGGGACTAGCGAGACCTACGAGCAGTACTTC. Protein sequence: CSVAGTSETYEQYF.

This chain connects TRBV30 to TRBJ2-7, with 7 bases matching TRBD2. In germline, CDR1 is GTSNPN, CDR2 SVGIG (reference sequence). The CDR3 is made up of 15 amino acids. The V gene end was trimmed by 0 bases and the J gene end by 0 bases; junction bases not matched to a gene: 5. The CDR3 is CAWSVAGRGSYEQYF. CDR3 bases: TGTGCCTGGAGTGTGGCGGGGAGGGGCTCCTACGAGCAGTACTTC.

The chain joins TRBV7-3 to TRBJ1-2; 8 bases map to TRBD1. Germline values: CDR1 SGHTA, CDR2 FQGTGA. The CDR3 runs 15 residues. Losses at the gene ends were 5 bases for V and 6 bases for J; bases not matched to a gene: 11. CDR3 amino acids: CASSLGQGIKDGYTF. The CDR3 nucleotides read TGTGCCAGCAGCCTAGGACAGGGAATAAAGGATGGCTACACCTTC.

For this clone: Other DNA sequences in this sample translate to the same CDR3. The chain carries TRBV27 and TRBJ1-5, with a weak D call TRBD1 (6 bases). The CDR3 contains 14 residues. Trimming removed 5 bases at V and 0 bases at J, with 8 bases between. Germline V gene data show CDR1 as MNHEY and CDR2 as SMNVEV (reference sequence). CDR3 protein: CASSIRGSNQPQHF. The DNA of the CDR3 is TGTGCCAGCAGTATCAGGGGTAGCAATCAGCCCCAGCATTTT.

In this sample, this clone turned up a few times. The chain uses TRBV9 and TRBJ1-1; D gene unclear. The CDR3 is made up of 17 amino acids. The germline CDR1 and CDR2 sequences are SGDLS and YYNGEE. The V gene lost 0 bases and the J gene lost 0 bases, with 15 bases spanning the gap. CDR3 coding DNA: TGTGCCAGCAGCGTAGCACGGACGGTGGGATTGAACACTGAAGCTTTCTTT. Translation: CASSVARTVGLNTEAFF.

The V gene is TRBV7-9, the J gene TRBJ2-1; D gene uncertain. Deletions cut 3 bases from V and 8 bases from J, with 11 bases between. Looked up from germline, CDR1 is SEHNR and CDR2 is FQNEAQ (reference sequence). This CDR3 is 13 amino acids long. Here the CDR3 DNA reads TGTGCCAGCAGCTTGATTATTTCGGATGAGCAGTTCTTC. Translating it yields CASSLIISDEQFF.